This is a list of T cell receptor beta chains from one sample in a study of beta chain features in type 1 diabetes. This table comes from immunoSEQ multiplex PCR, and its TCRdb copy is limited to in-frame clones, with some not included. The repertoire holds under 300,000 clones, with approximately 14% as singletons. Sequencing was carried out using naive CD4+ T cells from blood. The source is a man younger than 45 with type 1 diabetes. Both conserved end residues are part of each CDR3. The D gene is left open where the match is weak. Clone size, where shown, is once, few, many, or a class for clones that have expanded.

v_gene: TRBV19; j_gene: TRBJ1-5; d_gene: -; abundance: -; CDR3aa: CASSISPPNQPQHF; CDR3nt: TGTGCCAGTAGTATCAGTCCCCCAAATCAGCCCCAGCATTTT
v_gene: TRBV5-4; j_gene: TRBJ2-7; d_gene: -; abundance: -; CDR3aa: CASSEQTVEQYF; CDR3nt: TGTGCCAGCAGCGAGCAGACAGTGGAGCAGTACTTC
v_gene: TRBV5-4; j_gene: TRBJ2-1; d_gene: -; abundance: -; CDR3aa: CASSRGTVSYNEQFF; CDR3nt: TGTGCCAGCAGCCGCGGGACAGTTTCCTACAATGAGCAGTTCTTC
v_gene: TRBV6-5; j_gene: TRBJ2-1; d_gene: -; abundance: -; CDR3aa: CASSYSYRDNEQFF; CDR3nt: TGTGCCAGCAGTTACTCGTATCGTGACAATGAGCAGTTCTTC
v_gene: TRBV2; j_gene: TRBJ2-4; d_gene: TRBD1; abundance: -; CDR3aa: CASRGQGPNIQYF; CDR3nt: TGTGCCAGCAGGGGACAGGGACCTAACATTCAGTACTTC
v_gene: TRBV18; j_gene: TRBJ2-5; d_gene: TRBD1; abundance: -; CDR3aa: CASSPDRFGTQYF; CDR3nt: TGTGCCAGCTCACCGGACAGGTTCGGGACCCAGTACTTC
v_gene: TRBV7-2; j_gene: TRBJ2-7; d_gene: -; abundance: -; CDR3aa: CASSLDRATYEQYF; CDR3nt: TGTGCCAGCAGCTTAGATCGCGCTACCTACGAGCAGTACTTC
v_gene: TRBV9; j_gene: TRBJ2-1; d_gene: TRBD2; abundance: -; CDR3aa: CASSVRSGGEGNEQFF; CDR3nt: TGTGCCAGCAGCGTACGGAGCGGGGGGGAGGGTAATGAGCAGTTCTTC
v_gene: TRBV9; j_gene: TRBJ1-6; d_gene: TRBD1; abundance: few; CDR3aa: CASSNRGTGNTPLHF; CDR3nt: TGTGCCAGCAGCAACCGGGGGACAGGGAACACACCCCTCCACTTT
v_gene: TRBV19; j_gene: TRBJ1-6; d_gene: -; abundance: -; CDR3aa: CASTPGRSPLHF; CDR3nt: TGTGCCAGTACTCCGGGGAGGTCACCCCTCCACTTT
v_gene: TRBV5-1; j_gene: TRBJ2-1; d_gene: TRBD2; abundance: few; CDR3aa: CASSRLLADGYNEQFF; CDR3nt: TGCGCCAGCAGCAGATTACTAGCGGATGGATACAATGAGCAGTTCTTC
v_gene: TRBV5-4; j_gene: TRBJ1-4; d_gene: -; abundance: -; CDR3aa: CASSSRTVPNEKLFF; CDR3nt: TGTGCCAGCAGCTCGCGGACAGTACCTAATGAAAAACTGTTTTTT
v_gene: TRBV12-2; j_gene: TRBJ1-2; d_gene: -; abundance: once; CDR3aa: CASRLGGTDYGYTF; CDR3nt: TGTGCAAGTCGCTTGGGCGGGACAGACTATGGCTACACCTTC
v_gene: TRBV7-2; j_gene: TRBJ1-1; d_gene: -; abundance: few; CDR3aa: CASSPTPNTEAFF; CDR3nt: TGTGCCAGCAGCCCGACACCGAACACTGAAGCTTTCTTT
v_gene: TRBV7-9; j_gene: TRBJ1-6; d_gene: TRBD1; abundance: -; CDR3aa: CASSFGTGDNSPLHF; CDR3nt: TGTGCCAGCAGCTTTGGGACAGGGGATAATTCACCCCTCCACTTT
v_gene: TRBV7-6; j_gene: TRBJ2-1; d_gene: -; abundance: few; CDR3aa: CASSLGGAGIYNEQFF; CDR3nt: TGTGCCAGCAGCCTAGGGGGAGCGGGAATCTACAATGAGCAGTTCTTC
v_gene: TRBV11-2; j_gene: TRBJ2-1; d_gene: -; abundance: -; CDR3aa: CASSLVIASSYNEQFF; CDR3nt: TGTGCCAGCAGCTTGGTTATAGCGAGCTCCTACAATGAGCAGTTCTTC
v_gene: TRBV11-3; j_gene: TRBJ1-6; d_gene: -; abundance: few; CDR3aa: CASSLDTGNSPLHF; CDR3nt: TGTGCCAGCAGCTTAGATACCGGGAATTCACCCCTCCACTTT
v_gene: TRBV4-1; j_gene: TRBJ2-7; d_gene: TRBD2; abundance: -; CDR3aa: CASSPAGGPHEQYF; CDR3nt: TGCGCCAGCAGCCCGGCGGGGGGGCCCCACGAGCAGTACTTC
v_gene: TRBV18; j_gene: TRBJ2-7; d_gene: TRBD1; abundance: few; CDR3aa: CASSEGQVTYEQYF; CDR3nt: TGTGCCAGCTCGGAAGGACAGGTTACCTACGAGCAGTACTTC
v_gene: TRBV10-3; j_gene: TRBJ2-5; d_gene: -; abundance: few; CDR3aa: CAISDLETQYF; CDR3nt: TGTGCCATCAGTGATCTGGAGACCCAGTACTTC
v_gene: TRBV5-1; j_gene: TRBJ1-4; d_gene: TRBD1; abundance: few; CDR3aa: CASNHQGAGEKLFF; CDR3nt: TGCGCCAGCAACCATCAGGGGGCAGGTGAAAAACTGTTTTTT
v_gene: TRBV4-1; j_gene: TRBJ2-1; d_gene: TRBD1; abundance: few; CDR3aa: CASSNPGTGVEGEQFF; CDR3nt: TGCGCCAGCAGCAACCCCGGGACAGGGGTAGAGGGTGAGCAGTTCTTC
v_gene: TRBV10-3; j_gene: TRBJ2-7; d_gene: -; abundance: -; CDR3aa: CAISGVAESEQYF; CDR3nt: TGTGCCATCAGTGGGGTAGCGGAGTCCGAGCAGTACTTC
v_gene: TRBV30; j_gene: TRBJ1-1; d_gene: -; abundance: few; CDR3aa: CARRSKQGNTEAFF; CDR3nt: TGTGCCAGGAGGAGTAAACAGGGGAACACTGAAGCTTTCTTT
v_gene: TRBV20-1; j_gene: TRBJ1-1; d_gene: -; abundance: few; CDR3aa: CSARGQGEAFF; CDR3nt: TGCAGTGCTAGGGGGCAGGGGGAAGCTTTCTTT
v_gene: TRBV11-3; j_gene: TRBJ2-6; d_gene: -; abundance: -; CDR3aa: CASSTRGGGANVLTF; CDR3nt: TGTGCCAGCAGTACCCGGGGTGGTGGGGCCAACGTCCTGACTTTC
v_gene: TRBV5-1; j_gene: TRBJ2-7; d_gene: TRBD1; abundance: -; CDR3aa: CASSRDRGYEQYF; CDR3nt: TGCGCCAGCAGCCGCGACAGGGGCTACGAGCAGTACTTC
v_gene: TRBV5-6; j_gene: TRBJ1-2; d_gene: TRBD1; abundance: -; CDR3aa: CASSYRGQGTNYGYTF; CDR3nt: TGTGCCAGCAGCTATAGAGGACAGGGGACAAACTATGGCTACACCTTC
v_gene: TRBV5-4; j_gene: TRBJ2-1; d_gene: -; abundance: few; CDR3aa: CASSLPGADNEQFF; CDR3nt: TGTGCCAGCAGCCTCCCTGGGGCTGACAATGAGCAGTTCTTC
v_gene: TRBV6-1; j_gene: TRBJ1-1; d_gene: -; abundance: -; CDR3aa: CASSDPLLNTEAFF; CDR3nt: TGTGCCAGCAGTGATCCACTCTTGAACACTGAAGCTTTCTTT
v_gene: TRBV5-1; j_gene: TRBJ2-5; d_gene: -; abundance: few; CDR3aa: CASSLFRAQETQYF; CDR3nt: TGCGCCAGCAGCTTGTTCAGGGCTCAAGAGACCCAGTACTTC
v_gene: TRBV11-2; j_gene: TRBJ2-3; d_gene: -; abundance: few; CDR3aa: CASSFFLDGVTDTQYF; CDR3nt: TGTGCCAGCAGCTTCTTCCTAGACGGAGTCACAGATACGCAGTATTTT
v_gene: TRBV7-9; j_gene: TRBJ1-4; d_gene: -; abundance: few; CDR3aa: CASSYRGGIEKLFF; CDR3nt: TGTGCCAGCAGCTACCGGGGGGGCATTGAAAAACTGTTTTTT
v_gene: TRBV28; j_gene: TRBJ2-7; d_gene: TRBD1; abundance: -; CDR3aa: CASSPGTGSYEQYF; CDR3nt: TGTGCCAGCAGTCCCGGGACAGGTTCGTACGAGCAGTACTTC
v_gene: TRBV7-2; j_gene: TRBJ1-5; d_gene: TRBD1; abundance: -; CDR3aa: CASSQDRGNQPQHF; CDR3nt: TGTGCCAGCAGCCAAGACAGGGGCAATCAGCCCCAGCATTTT
v_gene: TRBV30; j_gene: TRBJ1-2; d_gene: -; abundance: -; CDR3aa: CAWSLTGDPPYGYTF; CDR3nt: TGTGCCTGGAGTCTTACAGGTGATCCCCCCTATGGCTACACCTTC
v_gene: TRBV27; j_gene: TRBJ2-7; d_gene: TRBD2; abundance: -; CDR3aa: CASRAPGGGPDEQYF; CDR3nt: TGTGCCAGCAGGGCCCCCGGCGGGGGACCGGACGAGCAGTACTTC
v_gene: TRBV18; j_gene: TRBJ1-1; d_gene: TRBD1; abundance: -; CDR3aa: CASSPTGQRMNTEAFF; CDR3nt: TGTGCCAGCTCACCAACGGGACAGAGAATGAACACTGAAGCTTTCTTT
v_gene: TRBV4-2; j_gene: TRBJ2-7; d_gene: TRBD1; abundance: -; CDR3aa: CASSTHGQGTEQYF; CDR3nt: TGTGCCAGCAGCACCCACGGACAGGGAACCGAGCAGTACTTC
v_gene: TRBV15; j_gene: TRBJ2-7; d_gene: TRBD1; abundance: few; CDR3aa: CATSRDGNRGRFEQYF; CDR3nt: TGTGCCACCAGCAGAGATGGGAACAGGGGGCGGTTCGAGCAGTACTTC
v_gene: TRBV29-1; j_gene: TRBJ1-1; d_gene: -; abundance: -; CDR3aa: CSVERERTEAFF; CDR3nt: TGCAGCGTTGAAAGGGAGCGGACTGAAGCTTTCTTT
v_gene: TRBV7-2; j_gene: TRBJ1-2; d_gene: -; abundance: few; CDR3aa: CASSLRRGANYGYTF; CDR3nt: TGTGCCAGCAGCCTTAGGCGCGGAGCTAACTATGGCTACACCTTC
v_gene: TRBV5-1; j_gene: TRBJ2-5; d_gene: TRBD2; abundance: few; CDR3aa: CASSSSGRFQETQYF; CDR3nt: TGCGCCAGCAGCTCGAGCGGGAGGTTCCAAGAGACCCAGTACTTC
v_gene: TRBV18; j_gene: TRBJ2-5; d_gene: TRBD1; abundance: -; CDR3aa: CASSPGTVEETQYF; CDR3nt: TGTGCCAGCTCACCCGGGACAGTGGAAGAGACCCAGTACTTC
v_gene: TRBV5-4; j_gene: TRBJ1-1; d_gene: TRBD1; abundance: few; CDR3aa: CASSRDSLNTEAFF; CDR3nt: TGTGCCAGCAGCAGGGACAGCCTGAACACTGAAGCTTTCTTT
v_gene: TRBV6-6; j_gene: TRBJ1-5; d_gene: TRBD1; abundance: -; CDR3aa: CASSSGQLINQPQHF; CDR3nt: TGTGCCAGCAGTTCGGGACAGTTAATCAATCAGCCCCAGCATTTT
v_gene: TRBV19; j_gene: TRBJ2-7; d_gene: TRBD1; abundance: -; CDR3aa: CASSVRDRAPYEQYF; CDR3nt: TGTGCCAGTAGTGTCCGGGACAGGGCCCCCTACGAGCAGTACTTC
v_gene: TRBV29-1; j_gene: TRBJ2-5; d_gene: TRBD1; abundance: few; CDR3aa: CSGTGAGETQYF; CDR3nt: TGCAGCGGCACAGGGGCGGGAGAGACCCAGTACTTC
v_gene: TRBV2; j_gene: TRBJ1-1; d_gene: -; abundance: -; CDR3aa: CASRATGTEAFF; CDR3nt: TGTGCCAGCAGGGCCACGGGCACTGAAGCTTTCTTT
v_gene: TRBV18; j_gene: TRBJ2-3; d_gene: TRBD2; abundance: -; CDR3aa: CASSLFAGGADTQYF; CDR3nt: TGTGCCAGCTCACTGTTCGCGGGGGGGGCCGATACGCAGTATTTT
v_gene: TRBV30; j_gene: TRBJ1-2; d_gene: -; abundance: few; CDR3aa: CAWSVRWGVGNYGYTF; CDR3nt: TGTGCCTGGAGTGTACGGTGGGGGGTTGGTAACTATGGCTACACCTTC
v_gene: TRBV30; j_gene: TRBJ1-2; d_gene: TRBD1; abundance: -; CDR3aa: CAWSVQGEYGYTF; CDR3nt: TGTGCCTGGAGTGTACAGGGGGAGTATGGCTACACCTTC
v_gene: TRBV27; j_gene: TRBJ2-5; d_gene: -; abundance: -; CDR3aa: CASSLGLSGTQYF; CDR3nt: TGTGCCAGCAGTTTAGGTCTATCGGGGACCCAGTACTTC
v_gene: TRBV19; j_gene: TRBJ1-2; d_gene: TRBD1; abundance: -; CDR3aa: CASSTGQGKLYGYTF; CDR3nt: TGTGCCAGTAGTACCGGACAGGGAAAGCTTTATGGCTACACCTTC
v_gene: TRBV5-6; j_gene: TRBJ1-2; d_gene: TRBD1; abundance: -; CDR3aa: CASSSRGSDGYTF; CDR3nt: TGTGCCAGCAGCTCCAGGGGGAGTGATGGCTACACCTTC
v_gene: TRBV28; j_gene: TRBJ2-3; d_gene: TRBD2; abundance: -; CDR3aa: CASRPPGLAATDTQYF; CDR3nt: TGTGCCAGCAGACCTCCGGGACTAGCGGCCACAGATACGCAGTATTTT
v_gene: TRBV15; j_gene: TRBJ2-4; d_gene: -; abundance: few; CDR3aa: CATVRAGQAKNIQYF; CDR3nt: TGTGCCACCGTCCGAGCGGGCCAAGCCAAAAACATTCAGTACTTC
v_gene: TRBV27; j_gene: TRBJ2-7; d_gene: -; abundance: -; CDR3aa: CASTGRSNEQYF; CDR3nt: TGTGCCAGCACAGGCAGGTCGAACGAGCAGTACTTC